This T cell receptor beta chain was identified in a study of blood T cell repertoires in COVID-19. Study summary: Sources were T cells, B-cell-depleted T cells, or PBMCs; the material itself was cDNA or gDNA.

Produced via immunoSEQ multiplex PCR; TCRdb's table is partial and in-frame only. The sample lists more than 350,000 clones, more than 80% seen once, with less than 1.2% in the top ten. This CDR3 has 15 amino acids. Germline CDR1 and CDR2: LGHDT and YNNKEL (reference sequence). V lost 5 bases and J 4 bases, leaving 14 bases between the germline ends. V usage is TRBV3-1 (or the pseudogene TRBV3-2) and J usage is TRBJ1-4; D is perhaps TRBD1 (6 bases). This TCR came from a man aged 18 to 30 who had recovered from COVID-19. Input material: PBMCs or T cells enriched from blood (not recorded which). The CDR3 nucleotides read TGTGCCAGCAGCACCAACAGGGAGAGTAATGAAAAACTGTTTTTT. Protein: CASSTNRESNEKLFF.